The present entry profiles one T cell receptor beta chain with its context. This sample is drawn from a study of blood T cell repertoires in COVID-19. CDR1 is LGHNT, CDR2 FRNRAP, per germline. This CDR3 is 14 amino acids long. Trimming took 7 bases from V and 2 from J; bases not matched to a gene: 4. Sequenced by immunoSEQ multiplex PCR; TCRdb stores in-frame clones only, minus some. The sample has 330,000 or so clones, more than 70% seen once. The clonotype originates from a man aged 35-49 years in a cohort exposed to, infected with or recovered from COVID-19 (not recorded which). The sequenced sample was PBMCs or T cells enriched from blood (not recorded which). The V gene is TRBV12-5, the J gene TRBJ2-7; 11 bases are shared with TRBD1. CDR3 nucleotide sequence: TGTGCTAGTGCCCCGGGACAGGGGGCCTACGAGCAGTACTTC. It yields the protein CASAPGQGAYEQYF. Looking up the rest from reference TRBV12-5 and TRBJ2-7 gives the full variable domain: DARVTQTPRHKVTEMGQEVTMRCQPILGHNTVFWYRQTMMQGLELLAYFRNRAPLDDSGMPKDRFSAEMPDATLATLKIQPSEPRDSAVYFCASAPGQGAYEQYFGPGTRLTVT.